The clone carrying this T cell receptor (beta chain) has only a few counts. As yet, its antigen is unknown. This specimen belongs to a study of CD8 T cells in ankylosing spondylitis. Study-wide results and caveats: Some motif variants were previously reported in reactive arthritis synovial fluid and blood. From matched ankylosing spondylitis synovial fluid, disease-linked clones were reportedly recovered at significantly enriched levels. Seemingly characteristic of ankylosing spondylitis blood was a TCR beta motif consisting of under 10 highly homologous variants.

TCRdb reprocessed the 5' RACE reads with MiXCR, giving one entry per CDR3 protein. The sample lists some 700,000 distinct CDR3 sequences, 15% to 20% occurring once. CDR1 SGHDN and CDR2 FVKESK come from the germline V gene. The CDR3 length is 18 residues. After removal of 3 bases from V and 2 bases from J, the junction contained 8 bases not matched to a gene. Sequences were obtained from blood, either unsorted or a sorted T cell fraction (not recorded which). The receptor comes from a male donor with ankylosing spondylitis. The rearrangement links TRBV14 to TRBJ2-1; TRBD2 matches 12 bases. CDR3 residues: CASSHPTSGGFPYNEQFF. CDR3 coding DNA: TGTGCCAGCAGCCATCCCACTAGCGGGGGGTTTCCCTACAATGAGCAGTTCTTC.